Listed here is a single TCR beta chain. Its antigen is unidentified. This record comes from a study of T cell responses to AZD1222 COVID-19 vaccine. Data came from immunoSEQ multiplex PCR; TCRdb stores just in-frame clones and leaves some out. There are 120,000 to 150,000 clones in the sample; around 90% occur only once, and around 5.2% lies in the top ten. Study-wide results and caveats: The breadth and depth of Spike-specific TCRs increased once two AZD1222 doses had been given.

Germline lookup yields CDR1 SGHTS and CDR2 YDEGEE. V shed 1 base and J shed 5 bases, with 6 bases lying between them. CDR3 length equals 12 residues. This sequence was found in an adult in good health. V gene TRBV5-8 combines with J gene TRBJ2-5; D unclear. The sample here was peripheral blood, taken on day 0 of AZD1222 vaccination. The DNA for the CDR3 is TGTGCCAGCAGCTTGATCGTTGAGACCCAGTACTTC. Amino acid sequence: CASSLIVETQYF.